One and the same sample provided the 23 T cell receptor beta chains below, sequenced in a study of blood T cell repertoires in COVID-19. Clones were read by immunoSEQ multiplex PCR, and TCRdb kept only the in-frame ones, dropping some. This table holds approximately 62,000 clones, under 85% found once. The source material was peripheral blood. These receptors originate from a woman in her fifties or sixties with active or convalescent COVID-19.

V is TRBV6-5 and J is TRBJ1-1; possibly TRBD1 for D (6 bases). The CDR3 is made up of 16 amino acids. Germline values: CDR1 MNHEY, CDR2 SVGAGI. Trimming shortened V by 3 bases and J by 1 base, and 15 bases separated the two germline ends. DNA for the CDR3: TGTGCCAGCAGTTATTCGTCGGGACATAAGAACACTGAAGCTTTCTTT. It specifies CASSYSSGHKNTEAFF.

This chain connects TRBV29-1 to TRBJ2-7, with D maybe TRBD2 (5 bases). Germline V lookup: CDR1 SQVTM, CDR2 ANQGSEA. This CDR3 region has 12 residues. V lost 2 bases, J lost 6 bases, and 11 bases lay in between. The CDR3 loop is CSVESGSGEQYF. CDR3 bases: TGCAGCGTTGAATCGGGATCCGGCGAGCAGTACTTC.

V is TRBV6-5 and J is TRBJ2-5, with D possibly matching TRBD1 (6 bases). Germline CDR1 reads MNHEY; CDR2 reads SVGAGI. V dropped 6 bases and J dropped 2 bases, with 16 bases sitting between them. The CDR3 runs 15 residues. The CDR3 region is CASSQTGIPQETQYF. CDR3 nucleotide sequence: TGTGCCAGCAGCCAAACAGGGATACCTCAAGAGACCCAGTACTTC.

This chain uses TRBV5-8 with TRBJ2-5; 7 bases line up with TRBD1. The germline CDR1 and CDR2 sequences are SGHTS and YDEGEE. J lost 4 bases, V lost 4 bases, and 10 bases had no gene match. The CDR3 length is 15 residues. This CDR3 reads CASSARQGLGETQYF. The CDR3, as DNA: TGTGCCAGCAGCGCCAGACAGGGATTGGGAGAGACCCAGTACTTC.

To note about this clone: Additional DNA sequences in this sample encode the identical CDR3. The chain combines TRBV6-5 with TRBJ1-6; D might be TRBD1 (6 bases). V was shortened by 3 bases and J by 7 bases, with 10 bases between the two germline ends. CDR3 length equals 14 residues. Germline V gene data show CDR1 as MNHEY and CDR2 as SVGAGI. The CDR3 region has the DNA TGTGCCAGCAGTTATAGGCAGGGGAATTCACCCCTCCACTTT. Translating gives CASSYRQGNSPLHF.

In this sample, this clone turned up a few times. This chain connects TRBV30 to TRBJ2-3; 9 bases are shared with TRBD2. The CDR3 sequence is 14 residues long. The J segment lost 8 bases and the V segment lost 1 base, leaving 7 bases of the junction unmatched. The V gene's germline CDR1 is GTSNPN and CDR2 SVGIG (reference sequence). The CDR3 DNA reads as TGTGCCTGGAGTGCCCTAGCGGGAAGGGGTACGCAGTATTTT. Protein sequence: CAWSALAGRGTQYF.

The CDR3 DNA reads as TGTGCCAGCCGACGGACGGGGAGCTATGGCTACACCTTC. Residues: CASRRTGSYGYTF. The genes are TRBV6-5 and TRBJ1-2; D is unresolved. V lost 8 bases, J lost 4 bases, and 14 bases lay in between. Germline V lookup: CDR1 MNHEY, CDR2 SVGAGI. The CDR3 loop spans 13 amino acids.

The chain combines TRBV12-3 or TRBV12-4 with TRBJ1-2; D is unresolved. The CDR3 contains 12 residues. Trimming took off 2 bases at V and 8 bases at J, with 9 bases between the two ends. This CDR3 reads CASSLQRGGYTF. The DNA for the CDR3 is TGTGCCAGCAGTTTACAGCGAGGGGGCTACACCTTC.

The rearrangement joins TRBV7-8 to TRBJ2-3, with D perhaps matching TRBD1 (6 bases). Deletions cut 0 bases from V and 1 base from J, with 11 bases between. This CDR3 spans 16 amino acids. The germline gives CDR1 SGHVS, CDR2 FQNEAQ. CDR3 protein: CASSLAARGRTDTQYF. CDR3 DNA sequence: TGTGCCAGCAGCTTAGCGGCCAGGGGCCGCACAGATACGCAGTATTTT.

This chain connects TRBV4-2 to TRBJ2-2; TRBD2 matches at 8 bases. CDR3 length: 18 amino acids. Germline lookup yields CDR1 LGHNA and CDR2 YNFKEQ. The J segment lost 4 bases and the V segment lost 0 bases, leaving 10 bases of the junction unmatched. The CDR3 DNA follows: TGTGCCAGCAGCCAAGACCCACCGGGACTAGAGGGCACCGGGGAGCTGTTTTTT. Translated, it gives CASSQDPPGLEGTGELFF.

As DNA, the CDR3 is TGTGCCATCAGTGATGCCAGGGGGGATCTCACAGATACGCAGTATTTT. This sequence encodes CAISDARGDLTDTQYF. V is TRBV10-3 and J is TRBJ2-3; possible D gene TRBD1, 7 bases. CDR3 length equals 16 residues. Trimming removed 3 bases from V and 2 bases from J, with 15 bases in between. CDR1 and CDR2 from the germline V gene are ENHRY and SYGVKD.

The chain uses TRBV4-1 and TRBJ1-2; 10 bases are shared with TRBD1. This CDR3 contains 14 residues. Trimming removed 4 bases from V and 6 bases from J; junction bases left unmatched: 5. Germline CDR1 reads MGHRA; CDR2 reads YSYEKL. CDR3 nucleotide sequence: TGCGCCAGCAGCCCGGGACAGGGGAGACATGGCTACACCTTC. This encodes CASSPGQGRHGYTF.

This chain joins TRBV6-4 and TRBJ1-1; D is possibly TRBD1 (5 bases). The V and J ends lost 0 bases and 1 base respectively, with 12 bases between them. Germline assignment: CDR1 MRHNA and CDR2 SNTAGT. The CDR3 sequence is 16 residues long. This chain's CDR3 is CASSDSGGEANTEAFF. The CDR3 bases are TGTGCCAGCAGTGACTCTGGGGGGGAGGCGAACACTGAAGCTTTCTTT.

In DNA, the CDR3 is TGTGCCAGCAGCGTAGTAGGGGAGAACACTGAAGCTTTCTTT. This sequence encodes CASSVVGENTEAFF. The chain carries TRBV9 and TRBJ1-1; tentatively, D is TRBD1 (5 bases). Trimming removed 0 bases from V and 1 base from J, with 7 bases in between. Germline CDR1 reads SGDLS; CDR2 reads YYNGEE. This CDR3 is 14 amino acids long.

V is TRBV2 and J is TRBJ2-2; D gene uncertain. The CDR3 is 11 residues long. V lost 6 bases to trimming and J lost 7 bases, with 6 bases between them. Germline CDR1 SNHLY, CDR2 FYNNEI. CDR3 coding DNA: TGTGCCAGCAGCCCCGGCGGGGAGCTGTTTTTT. This translates into CASSPGGELFF.

This clone occurred a few times. This rearrangement joins TRBV4-3 to TRBJ2-6, with D maybe TRBD2 (6 bases). Germline CDR1 and CDR2: LGHNA and YSLEER. CDR3 length: 20 residues. With 0 bases removed from V and 4 bases from J, the gap between germline ends came to 22 bases. The CDR3 DNA reads TGCGCCAGCAGCCAAGAATTGGGCGGCGGGGTACAGAAAGGGGCCAACGTCCTGACTTTC. Protein sequence: CASSQELGGGVQKGANVLTF.

The chain employs TRBV11-2 and TRBJ1-2, with D perhaps matching TRBD1 (5 bases). Trimming stripped 5 bases from V and 6 bases from J, with 13 bases between. Germline CDR1 reads SGHAT; CDR2 reads FQNNGV. The CDR3 sequence is 13 residues long. CDR3 nucleotide sequence: TGTGCCAGCAGCCCGGGGGGGAACGATGGCTACACCTTC. It encodes CASSPGGNDGYTF.

The sample holds one count of this clone. The chain couples TRBV18 to TRBJ2-7; 8 bases fit TRBD1. The CDR3 extends over 14 amino acids. From germline, CDR1 is KGHSH and CDR2 LQKENI. Trimming removed 3 bases from V and 3 bases from J; junction bases left unmatched: 4. CDR3 DNA: TGTGCCAGCTCACCGGGACAGGAGGGCTACGAGCAGTACTTC. Protein sequence: CASSPGQEGYEQYF.

The chain has TRBV6-5 and TRBJ2-5, with no clear D. Germline V CDR1 and CDR2: MNHEY, SVGAGI. V lost 6 bases to trimming and J lost 2 bases, with 16 bases between them. The CDR3 length is 15 residues. Here the CDR3 reads CASSNSGGQQETQYF. The CDR3 nucleotides are TGTGCCAGCAGCAACTCTGGTGGGCAGCAAGAGACCCAGTACTTC.

The chain uses TRBV19 and TRBJ1-1; 7 bases match TRBD1. The CDR3 totals 14 residues. Germline V CDR1 and CDR2: LNHDA, SQIVND (reference sequence). V shed 5 bases and J 7 bases; nucleotides not matched to a gene: 10. The DNA of the CDR3 is TGTGCCAGTAGTCCGCCAAGACAGGGAGTTGAAGCTTTCTTT. This codes for CASSPPRQGVEAFF.

The V gene is TRBV4-1, the J gene TRBJ1-6; possibly TRBD1 for D (5 bases). Germline V gene data show CDR1 as MGHRA and CDR2 as YSYEKL. There are 14 residues in the CDR3. Trimming took off 4 bases at V and 8 bases at J, with 12 bases between the two ends. CDR3 sequence (DNA): TGCGCCAGCAGCCGGGGCCCGGGTGATTCACCCCTCCACTTT. Translated, it gives CASSRGPGDSPLHF.

J is TRBJ2-7 and V is TRBV6-2 or TRBV6-3; D unresolved. V lost 2 bases to trimming and J lost 4 bases, with 6 bases between them. The CDR3 totals 12 residues. Germline V gene data show CDR1 as MNHEY and CDR2 as SVGEGT. CDR3 nucleotides: TGTGCCAGCAGTTACGGGCCTTACGAGCAGTACTTC. Encoded protein: CASSYGPYEQYF.

This clone has a single count. The V gene is TRBV6-5, the J gene TRBJ2-7; 9 bases line up with TRBD1. With 8 bases clipped from V and 1 base from J, the junction kept 6 bases outside the gene matches. The germline gives CDR1 MNHEY, CDR2 SVGAGI. This CDR3 is 14 amino acids long. The chain's CDR3 is CASGGGTGSYEQYF. CDR3 in DNA: TGTGCCAGCGGAGGGGGGACAGGGTCCTACGAGCAGTACTTC.